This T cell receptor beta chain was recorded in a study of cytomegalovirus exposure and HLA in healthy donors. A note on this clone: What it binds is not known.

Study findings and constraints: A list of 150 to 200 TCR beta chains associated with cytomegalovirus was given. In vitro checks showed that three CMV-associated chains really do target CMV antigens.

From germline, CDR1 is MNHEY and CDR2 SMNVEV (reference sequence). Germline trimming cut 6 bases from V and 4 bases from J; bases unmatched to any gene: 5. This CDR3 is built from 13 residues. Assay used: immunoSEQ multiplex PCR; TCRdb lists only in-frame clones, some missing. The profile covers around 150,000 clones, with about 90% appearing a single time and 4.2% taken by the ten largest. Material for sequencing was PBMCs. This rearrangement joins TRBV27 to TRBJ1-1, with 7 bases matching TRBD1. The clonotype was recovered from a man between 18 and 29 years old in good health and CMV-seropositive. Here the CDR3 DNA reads TGTGCCAGCAGACCGACAGGGATCACTGAAGCTTTCTTT. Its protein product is CASRPTGITEAFF.